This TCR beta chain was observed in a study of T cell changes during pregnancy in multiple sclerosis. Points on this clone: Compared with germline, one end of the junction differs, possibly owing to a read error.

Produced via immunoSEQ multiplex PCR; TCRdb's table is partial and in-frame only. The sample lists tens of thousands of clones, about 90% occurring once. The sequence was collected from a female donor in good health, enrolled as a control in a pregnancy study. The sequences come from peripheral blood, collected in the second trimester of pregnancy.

The CDR3 bases are TGTGCCAGCAGTGCGGGACAGCACCTTGGGATCTTC. As protein: CASSAGQHLGIF. The rearrangement joins TRBV28 to TRBJ2-1, with a weak D call TRBD1 (7 bases). The CDR3 extends over 12 amino acids. Germline V gene lookup returns CDR1 MDHEN and CDR2 SYDVKM.